Presented here are 4 T cell receptor beta chains from one specimen sequenced in a study of blood T cell repertoires in COVID-19. Data came from immunoSEQ multiplex PCR; TCRdb stores just in-frame clones and leaves some out. The data show roughly 53,000 clones, less than 85% seen once. Material for sequencing was peripheral blood. Receptor source: a man between 65 and 80 years old with active COVID-19.

The rearrangement links TRBV7-2 to TRBJ2-2; 10 bases are a match to TRBD2. This CDR3 contains 17 residues. Trimming took 7 bases from V and 5 from J; bases not matched to a gene: 13. Germline V gene sequence: CDR1 SGHTA, CDR2 FQGNSA. CDR3 DNA: TGTGCCAGCACTCGCGGCGGGCTAGCGGGAGTAACCGGGGAGCTGTTTTTT. Protein: CASTRGGLAGVTGELFF.

The rearrangement uses TRBV23-1 and TRBJ2-7; 9 nucleotides line up with TRBD1. Being an ORF, TRBV23-1 has a function that is uncertain. This CDR3 is built from 16 residues. The J segment lost 4 bases and the V segment lost 5 bases, leaving 12 bases of the junction unmatched. In nucleotides, the CDR3 is TGCGCCAGCAGTTCCACACCGGGACAGGGCTGGTACGAGCAGTACTTC. Translating gives CASSSTPGQGWYEQYF.

CDR3 coding DNA: TGTGCCACCAGTGGGGACTTTAATCAGCCCCAGCATTTT. This gives the protein CATSGDFNQPQHF. This sequence joins TRBV24-1 and TRBJ1-5; a possible D gene is TRBD1 (5 bases). With 5 bases removed from V and 4 bases from J, the gap between germline ends came to 8 bases. The germline V gene has CDR1 KGHDR and CDR2 SFDVKD. The CDR3 contains 13 residues.

V usage is TRBV24-1 and J usage is TRBJ2-1, with 11 bases that match TRBD1. The germline CDR1 and CDR2 sequences are KGHDR and SFDVKD. The CDR3 contains 16 residues. Trimming took 4 bases from V and 3 from J; bases not matched to a gene: 4. CDR3 residues: CATSDPGQGGYNEQFF. In nucleotides, the CDR3 is TGTGCCACCAGTGACCCGGGACAGGGGGGCTACAATGAGCAGTTCTTC.